Listed below are T cell receptor beta chains from one sample, sequenced in a study of CD8 T cells in Susac syndrome. TCRdb called the immunoSEQ multiplex PCR reads again in MiXCR, with one record for every CDR3 protein. The sample records around 300,000 distinct CDR3 sequences, about 82% being singletons. Source material: CD8+ T cells from PBMCs. These receptors all come from a human donor with multiple sclerosis. Both conserved end residues are part of each CDR3. The D gene is left open where the match is weak. For some rows the clone size is stated as once, few or many, or as a class when expanded; others skip it.

V gene	J gene	D gene	clone size	CDR3 protein	CDR3 DNA
TRBV4-3	TRBJ1-4	TRBD1	.	CASSRITGGEEKLFF	TGCGCCAGCAGCCGTATCACAGGGGGCGAAGAAAAACTGTTTTTT
TRBV12-3/TRBV12-4	TRBJ2-1	TRBD2	once	CASSSPIVGLAGVQVSDEQFF	TGTGCCAGCAGTTCCCCCATTGTGGGACTAGCGGGAGTACAGGTCAGTGATGAGCAGTTCTTC
TRBV30	TRBJ2-7	.	.	CAWTYGGLAVYEQYF	TGTGCCTGGACCTACGGGGGGCTAGCGGTCTACGAGCAGTACTTC
TRBV12-3/TRBV12-4	TRBJ2-2	TRBD1	.	CASSPTGVAVGELFF	TGTGCCAGCAGTCCGACAGGGGTTGCGGTCGGGGAGCTGTTTTTT
TRBV4-3	TRBJ2-7	.	.	CASRPRTGGSYEQYF	TGCGCCAGCAGACCTCGGACGGGCGGATCCTACGAGCAGTACTTC
TRBV7-9	TRBJ2-1	TRBD2	.	CASSLRREGEQFF	TGTGCCAGCAGCTTACGTCGGGAGGGTGAGCAGTTCTTC
TRBV4-1	TRBJ2-3	TRBD2	.	CASSQGGMGTSGIDTQYF	TGCGCCAGCAGCCAAGGGGGCATGGGGACTAGCGGGATTGATACGCAGTATTTT
TRBV4-1	TRBJ2-7	.	.	CASSQGGGEGFYEQYF	TGCGCCAGCAGCCAAGGGGGAGGAGAGGGATTCTACGAGCAGTACTTC
TRBV2	TRBJ2-7	TRBD1	.	CANGFETGNEQYF	TGTGCCAACGGCTTCGAGACAGGGAACGAGCAGTACTTC
TRBV7-9	TRBJ1-1	.	.	CASSLAGSRAEAFF	TGTGCCAGCAGCTTAGCGGGGTCTAGGGCTGAAGCTTTCTTT
TRBV6-2/TRBV6-3	TRBJ2-7	.	.	CASGRIYEQYF	TGTGCCAGCGGGAGGATTTACGAGCAGTACTTC
TRBV29-1	TRBJ1-1	TRBD1	.	CSVLGGQAGTEAFF	TGCAGCGTTTTAGGGGGACAGGCGGGTACTGAAGCTTTCTTT
TRBV6-5	TRBJ2-7	TRBD1	.	CASSYAGTGWYEQYF	TGTGCCAGCAGTTACGCCGGGACAGGGTGGTACGAGCAGTACTTC
TRBV11-2	TRBJ2-7	.	.	CASSFQGFFSYEQYF	TGTGCCAGCAGCTTCCAGGGGTTCTTCTCCTACGAGCAGTACTTC
TRBV12-3/TRBV12-4	TRBJ1-2	.	.	CASSFGGIYGYTF	TGTGCCAGCAGTTTTGGAGGGATCTATGGCTACACCTTC
TRBV28	TRBJ2-1	TRBD2	.	CASRTRGSGRAYVNNEQFF	TGTGCCAGCAGAACCCGGGGTAGCGGGAGGGCCTACGTTAACAATGAGCAGTTCTTC
TRBV18	TRBJ2-1	TRBD2	.	CASSPPTGGPYNEQFF	TGTGCCAGCTCACCACCGACGGGAGGCCCCTACAATGAGCAGTTCTTC
TRBV11-2	TRBJ2-1	TRBD1	.	CASSSLGQGWAEQFF	TGTGCCAGCAGCTCTCTAGGACAGGGATGGGCTGAGCAGTTCTTC
TRBV12-3/TRBV12-4	TRBJ2-7	TRBD1	.	CASSSSGTGIYEQYF	TGTGCCAGCAGTTCTTCCGGGACAGGGATATACGAGCAGTACTTC
TRBV15	TRBJ1-5	.	.	CATSRGRDRNQPQHF	TGTGCCACCAGCAGAGGAAGGGATAGGAATCAGCCCCAGCATTTT
TRBV29-1	TRBJ1-1	.	.	CSVPYLNTEAFF	TGCAGCGTTCCCTACTTGAACACTGAAGCTTTCTTT
TRBV27	TRBJ2-1	.	.	CASSFDLTSNEQFF	TGTGCCAGCAGTTTTGACTTAACCTCCAATGAGCAGTTCTTC
TRBV27	TRBJ1-5	TRBD1	.	CASSLTGTQPQHF	TGTGCCAGCAGTTTGACAGGGACTCAGCCCCAGCATTTT
TRBV29-1	TRBJ1-5	.	.	CSVLWGQGNQPQHF	TGCAGCGTTCTGTGGGGGCAAGGCAATCAGCCCCAGCATTTT
TRBV5-4	TRBJ2-1	TRBD2	.	CASSLVSGGLNEQFF	TGTGCCAGCAGCTTGGTTAGCGGGGGTTTAAATGAGCAGTTCTTC
TRBV29-1	TRBJ1-5	TRBD1	.	CSVPVRGRRANQPQHF	TGCAGCGTCCCGGTCAGGGGGCGACGAGCGAATCAGCCCCAGCATTTT
TRBV28	TRBJ2-6	TRBD1	.	CASSTGQSSGANVLTF	TGTGCCAGCAGTACGGGACAGTCCTCTGGGGCCAACGTCCTGACTTTC
TRBV11-2	TRBJ2-3	.	.	CASSLDQGGTDTQYF	TGTGCCAGCAGCTTAGATCAAGGAGGCACAGATACGCAGTATTTT
TRBV6-1	TRBJ1-4	TRBD1	.	CASSPGTVWGTTNEKLFF	TGTGCCAGCAGTCCCGGGACAGTGTGGGGAACAACTAATGAAAAACTGTTTTTT
TRBV28	TRBJ2-7	TRBD1	.	CASSETGTGVYEQYF	TGTGCCAGCAGTGAAACCGGGACAGGGGTCTACGAGCAGTACTTC
TRBV15	TRBJ1-5	.	.	CATSRFDDSNQPQHF	TGTGCCACCAGCAGATTCGACGATAGCAATCAGCCCCAGCATTTT
TRBV2	TRBJ1-4	TRBD1	.	CASYDRGSNEKLFF	TGTGCCAGTTATGACAGGGGGTCTAATGAAAAACTGTTTTTT
TRBV6-2/TRBV6-3	TRBJ2-2	.	.	CASSWLGDILTGELFF	TGTGCCAGCAGTTGGTTAGGGGATATCTTGACCGGGGAGCTGTTTTTT
TRBV30	TRBJ1-1	.	.	CAWSPGVGGTEAFF	TGTGCCTGGTCCCCCGGGGTCGGAGGCACTGAAGCTTTCTTT
TRBV27	TRBJ2-7	TRBD1	.	CASSFRQGIEQYF	TGTGCCAGCAGTTTTCGACAGGGAATTGAGCAGTACTTC
TRBV27	TRBJ2-5	TRBD2	.	CASSLAGAGETQYF	TGTGCCAGCAGCCTAGCGGGAGCCGGGGAGACCCAGTACTTC
TRBV29-1	TRBJ2-1	.	once	CSAQPGVSSYNEQFF	TGCAGCGCGCAACCTGGTGTGAGCTCCTACAATGAGCAGTTCTTC
TRBV11-2	TRBJ2-7	.	.	CASIPGLRDSYEQYF	TGTGCCAGCATCCCGGGACTGCGGGACTCCTACGAGCAGTACTTC
TRBV6-1	TRBJ2-1	.	once	CASSRTLDSAVYNEQFF	TGTGCCAGCAGCCGAACACTCGACTCGGCTGTTTACAATGAGCAGTTCTTC
TRBV19	TRBJ1-1	TRBD1	.	CASREGARTEAFF	TGTGCCAGTAGGGAGGGGGCTCGCACTGAAGCTTTCTTT
TRBV4-3	TRBJ2-1	TRBD2	.	CASSQEGGEGIFEQFF	TGCGCCAGCAGCCAAGAGGGAGGGGAGGGGATATTTGAGCAGTTCTTC
TRBV19	TRBJ2-2	TRBD2	.	CASSIAEREVGELFF	TGTGCCAGTAGTATAGCTGAGCGGGAGGTCGGGGAGCTGTTTTTT
TRBV5-6	TRBJ1-1	TRBD1	.	CASSPTDRVGTEAFF	TGTGCCAGCAGCCCGACGGACAGGGTTGGCACTGAAGCTTTCTTT
TRBV30	TRBJ2-2	.	.	CAWSVGSTGELFF	TGTGCCTGGAGTGTCGGTAGCACCGGGGAGCTGTTTTTT
TRBV6-2/TRBV6-3	TRBJ2-1	TRBD2	.	CASSITWTSGNNEQFF	TGTGCCAGCAGTATAACCTGGACTAGCGGGAATAATGAGCAGTTCTTC
TRBV4-2	TRBJ2-7	.	.	CASSGESYEQYF	TGTGCAAGTAGTGGCGAATCCTACGAGCAGTACTTC
TRBV27	TRBJ2-1	TRBD1	.	CASSSGQGFPNEQFF	TGTGCCAGCAGTTCGGGACAGGGCTTTCCCAATGAGCAGTTCTTC
TRBV7-9	TRBJ2-1	.	once	CASSRAVPEQFF	TGTGCCAGCAGCCGCGCGGTGCCGGAGCAGTTCTTC
TRBV29-1	TRBJ2-7	.	.	CSAAGDGDGTYEQYF	TGCAGCGCGGCAGGCGATGGAGACGGTACCTACGAGCAGTACTTC
TRBV27	TRBJ1-4	.	.	CASSFGVPNEKLFF	TGTGCCAGCAGTTTTGGGGTCCCTAATGAAAAACTGTTTTTT
TRBV20-1	TRBJ2-7	TRBD2	.	CSARDLLREASYEQYF	TGCAGTGCTAGAGATCTGTTGCGGGAGGCCTCCTACGAGCAGTACTTC
TRBV28	TRBJ1-1	TRBD1	.	CASSPPLQGMDTEAFF	TGTGCCAGCAGTCCCCCCTTACAGGGGATGGACACTGAAGCTTTCTTT
TRBV6-1	TRBJ1-5	.	few	CASSEGRQIEQPQHF	TGTGCCAGCAGTGAAGGTCGGCAGATAGAACAGCCCCAGCATTTT
TRBV7-8	TRBJ1-2	.	.	CASSPMLLGGRYTF	TGTGCCAGCAGCCCGATGCTGTTGGGCGGGCGCTACACCTTC
TRBV13	TRBJ2-3	.	few	CASRVLVPADTQYF	TGTGCCAGCAGGGTGTTGGTCCCCGCAGATACGCAGTATTTT
TRBV7-2	TRBJ1-1	.	.	CASSLIPNTEAFF	TGTGCCAGCAGCTTAATCCCGAACACTGAAGCTTTCTTT